The present entry profiles one TCR beta chain with its context. This specimen comes from a study of blood T cell repertoires in COVID-19. CDR1 LGHDT and CDR2 YNNKEL come from the germline V gene (reference sequence). The CDR3 extends over 15 amino acids. Trimming removed 1 base at V and 3 bases at J, with 12 bases between. Sequencing was performed with immunoSEQ multiplex PCR; in TCRdb, only in-frame clones are kept and a portion is missing. The data contain roughly 290,000 clones, around 90% of them singletons. This sequence joins TRBV3-1 (or the pseudogene TRBV3-2) and TRBJ1-1, with D hard to call. This TCR derives from a woman aged 25-40 years with COVID-19, enrolled during active disease. Specimen: peripheral blood. CDR3 region: CASSQGAGSDTEAFF. CDR3 nucleotide sequence: TGTGCCAGCAGCCAAGGGGCGGGAAGTGACACTGAAGCTTTCTTT.